Each of the 24 T cell receptor beta chains below was sequenced from the same sample in a study of T cell responses to AZD1222 COVID-19 vaccine. Measured with immunoSEQ multiplex PCR; TCRdb has only the in-frame clones, and not every one. Among about 100,000 clones listed, over 90% were seen once. Here the sequenced sample was peripheral blood, taken on day 0 of AZD1222 vaccination. Source of these receptors: an adult in good health.

This clone was picked up one time. The V and J genes are TRBV5-5 and TRBJ2-4; 8 bases line up with TRBD2. With 4 bases clipped from V and 6 bases from J, the junction kept 3 bases outside the gene matches. Germline V gene lookup returns CDR1 SGHKS and CDR2 YYEKEE (reference sequence). The CDR3 spans 13 residues. Here the CDR3 DNA reads TGTGCCAGCAGCACTAGCGGCTTAAACATTCAGTACTTC. It specifies CASSTSGLNIQYF.

The chain has TRBV12-3 or TRBV12-4 and TRBJ1-1; D is unresolved. Deletions cut 6 bases from V and 4 bases from J, with 12 bases between. This CDR3 comprises 13 residues. CDR3 sequence: CASRLMGFTEAFF. The CDR3 bases are TGTGCCAGCAGATTAATGGGGTTCACTGAAGCTTTCTTT.

The genes are TRBV19 and TRBJ2-7, with 9 nucleotides matching TRBD1. The germline gives CDR1 LNHDA, CDR2 SQIVND (reference sequence). The length of the CDR3 is 14 residues. V shed 5 bases, J shed 6 bases, and the junction held 8 bases outside the gene matches. CDR3 nucleotides: TGTGCCAGTAGTCCAAGACAGGGGGTCGGCGAGCAGTACTTC. It codes for CASSPRQGVGEQYF.

Here the CDR3 DNA reads TGTGCCAGCAGCTCAGGTCGGGGGAACACTGAAGCTTTCTTT. It encodes CASSSGRGNTEAFF. The rearrangement joins TRBV7-8 to TRBJ1-1; D remains unclear. V was shortened by 4 bases and J by 1 base, with 10 bases between the two germline ends. The germline gives CDR1 SGHVS, CDR2 FQNEAQ. This CDR3 is 14 amino acids long.

V usage is TRBV11-2 and J usage is TRBJ1-6; TRBD1 matches 7 bases. CDR3 length: 16 residues. The V gene end was trimmed by 4 bases and the J gene end by 8 bases; junction bases not matched to a gene: 11. Germline CDR1 is SGHAT and CDR2 is FQNNGV. The chain's CDR3 is CASSSLHEGADSPLHF. For the CDR3, the DNA is TGTGCCAGCAGCTCCCTGCACGAGGGGGCTGATTCACCCCTCCACTTT.

In its sample, this clone was seen once. The chain is built from TRBV24-1 and TRBJ1-2; D not certain. Germline CDR1 reads KGHDR; CDR2 reads SFDVKD. This CDR3 has 13 residues. V lost 3 bases to trimming and J lost 7 bases, with 11 bases between them. The CDR3 nucleotides are TGTGCCACCAGTGATCGGACTAAGGCTGGCTACACCTTC. Encoded protein: CATSDRTKAGYTF.

V and J are TRBV7-9 and TRBJ2-1; weak D call: TRBD2 (7 bases). The germline V gene has CDR1 SEHNR and CDR2 FQNEAQ (reference sequence). The CDR3 runs to 19 residues. Trimming pared 6 bases from V and 7 bases from J, leaving 31 bases between. The CDR3 spells CASSSSSPVGGGQWNEQFF. The DNA for the CDR3 is TGTGCCAGCAGTTCGTCCTCCCCGGTTGGGGGGGGGCAGTGGAATGAGCAGTTCTTC. The whole variable domain, remainder taken from reference TRBV7-9 and TRBJ2-1, is DTGVSQNPRHKITKRGQNVTFRCDPISEHNRLYWYRQTLGQGPEFLTYFQNEAQLEKSRLLSDRFSAERPKGSFSTLEIQRTEQGDSAMYLCASSSSSPVGGGQWNEQFFGPGTRLTVL.

The chain joins TRBV29-1 to TRBJ1-4; tentative D call: TRBD1 (5 bases). Germline V CDR1 and CDR2: SQVTM, ANQGSEA. Between the trimmed V and J ends, which lost 1 base and 11 bases, there was a span of 20 bases. The CDR3 has 15 amino acids. In DNA form, the CDR3 reads TGCAGCGTTGAAGGCTTCGAAGAGGGGTTAACGAAACTGTTTTTT. Its protein is CSVEGFEEGLTKLFF.

The J gene is TRBJ1-2, the V gene TRBV27; no clear D. This CDR3 is built from 15 residues. Trimming took off 0 bases at V and 8 bases at J, with 16 bases between the two ends. In germline, CDR1 is MNHEY, CDR2 SMNVEV (reference sequence). CDR3 protein: CASSLSRQKRSGYTF. In nucleotides, the CDR3 is TGTGCCAGCAGTTTATCTAGGCAGAAGAGATCGGGCTACACCTTC.

The CDR3 spells CASSGSGTSGRNLISNTGELFF. CDR3 sequence (DNA): TGTGCCAGCAGCGGATCCGGGACTAGCGGGAGGAACTTAATCTCGAACACCGGGGAGCTGTTTTTT. J is TRBJ2-2 and V is TRBV21-1; TRBD2 was called by the table and not checked on the DNA. TRBV21-1 is given as a pseudogene. This CDR3 region has 22 residues.

The V and J genes are TRBV2 and TRBJ1-1, with 7 positions matching TRBD1. Germline trimming cut 6 bases from V and 5 bases from J; bases unmatched to any gene: 12. CDR1 and CDR2 from the germline V gene are SNHLY and FYNNEI. There are 15 residues in the CDR3. The CDR3 protein is CASSGQDETGTEAFF. CDR3 in DNA: TGTGCCAGCAGCGGACAGGATGAGACAGGTACTGAAGCTTTCTTT.

V and J are TRBV19 and TRBJ1-1; D is possibly TRBD1 (6 bases). The germline gives CDR1 LNHDA, CDR2 SQIVND (reference sequence). V lost 4 bases, J lost 1 base, and 19 bases lay in between. The CDR3 length is 17 residues. This CDR3 reads CASSNRGTGLGNTEAFF. DNA of the CDR3: TGTGCCAGTAGTAATAGGGGGACGGGGTTGGGGAACACTGAAGCTTTCTTT.

The chain combines TRBV19 with TRBJ1-6; maybe TRBD1 (6 bases). The V gene's germline CDR1 is LNHDA and CDR2 SQIVND (reference sequence). Trimming shortened V by 5 bases and J by 2 bases, and 10 bases separated the two germline ends. The length of the CDR3 is 15 residues. The CDR3 region has the DNA TGTGCCAGTAGTTACAGGGAAACCTATAATTCACCCCTCCACTTT. Its protein product is CASSYRETYNSPLHF.

For the CDR3, the DNA is TGTGCCAGTCTGCAGGGGCCCTATAATTCACCCCTCCACTTT. Protein: CASLQGPYNSPLHF. J is TRBJ1-6 and V is TRBV2, with D perhaps TRBD1 (6 bases). The CDR3 consists of 14 residues. Trimming took 9 bases from V and 2 from J, leaving 11 bases between them. Germline CDR1 is SNHLY and CDR2 is FYNNEI.

V and J are TRBV6-2 or TRBV6-3 and TRBJ2-7; TRBD1 aligns across 7 bases. The CDR3 covers 15 residues. Trimming removed 5 bases from V and 0 bases from J; junction bases left unmatched: 7. The germline V gene has CDR1 MNHEY and CDR2 SVGEGT. In DNA, the CDR3 is TGTGCCAGCAGTAACCCTGGGGACAGCTCCTACGAGCAGTACTTC. Residues: CASSNPGDSSYEQYF.

The chain is built from TRBV5-1 and TRBJ1-2; 8 bases map to TRBD1. V lost 4 bases, J lost 4 bases, and 6 bases stayed unmatched. The CDR3 contains 14 residues. Germline V CDR1 and CDR2: SGHRS, YFSETQ. The CDR3, as DNA: TGCGCCAGCAGCAGTCAGGGGGCGGGCTATGGCTACACCTTC. This encodes CASSSQGAGYGYTF.

The V and J genes are TRBV28 and TRBJ1-2; maybe TRBD1 (5 bases). The CDR3 sequence is 13 residues long. V was pared by 2 bases and J by 10 bases, with 14 bases between. CDR1 is MDHEN and CDR2 is SYDVKM in the germline V gene. The CDR3 is CASSLRLRGNYTF. For the CDR3, the DNA is TGTGCCAGCAGTTTACGTCTTCGGGGGAACTACACCTTC.

The chain carries TRBV24-1 and TRBJ2-1; TRBD1 agrees at 9 bases. The CDR3 runs to 15 residues. Unmatched junction bases numbered 3, after V lost 3 bases and J lost 4 bases. Germline V gene data show CDR1 as KGHDR and CDR2 as SFDVKD. The DNA for the CDR3 is TGTGCCACCAGTGATCGGGACAGGGAATACAATGAGCAGTTCTTC. Encoded protein: CATSDRDREYNEQFF.

The rearrangement links TRBV12-5 to TRBJ2-7, with a possible D match to TRBD1 (6 bases). Germline V gene sequence: CDR1 LGHNT, CDR2 FRNRAP. Trimming shortened V by 1 base and J by 8 bases, and 12 bases separated the two germline ends. This CDR3 has 13 amino acids. The CDR3: CASGLDSQGQQYF. Here the CDR3 DNA reads TGTGCTAGTGGTTTGGACTCCCAGGGGCAGCAGTACTTC.

The rearrangement joins TRBV27 to TRBJ1-2; the D is unclear. The CDR3 covers 15 residues. Germline V gene data show CDR1 as MNHEY and CDR2 as SMNVEV (reference sequence). V dropped 0 bases and J dropped 8 bases, with 16 bases sitting between them. CDR3 region: CASSLSKGHADGYTF. The CDR3 DNA sequence: TGTGCCAGCAGTTTATCTAAGGGTCACGCCGACGGCTACACCTTC.

Only one count was recorded for this clone. CDR3 protein: CASSVSGVGLSNQPQHF. The DNA of the CDR3 is TGTGCCAGTAGTGTCTCAGGGGTGGGCCTTAGCAATCAGCCCCAGCATTTT. This chain joins TRBV19 and TRBJ1-5; tentatively, D is TRBD1 (6 bases). Trimming took off 5 bases at V and 0 bases at J, with 17 bases between the two ends. Germline values: CDR1 LNHDA, CDR2 SQIVND (reference sequence). The CDR3 length is 17 residues.

This chain links TRBV3-1 (or the pseudogene TRBV3-2) with TRBJ1-3; possibly TRBD1 for D (5 bases). Germline CDR1 reads LGHDT; CDR2 reads YNNKEL (reference sequence). V dropped 10 bases and J dropped 0 bases, with 10 bases sitting between them. This CDR3 spans 13 amino acids. CDR3: CATTGYSGNTIYF. CDR3 in DNA: TGTGCCACCACAGGCTACTCTGGAAACACCATATATTTT.

The J gene is TRBJ1-4, the V gene TRBV5-4; D is uncertain. Germline V gene lookup returns CDR1 SGHNT and CDR2 YYREEE (reference sequence). The V gene lost 0 bases and the J gene lost 5 bases, with 2 bases spanning the gap. The CDR3 has 12 residues. The CDR3 nucleotides read TGTGCCAGCAGCTTGGCCAATGAAAAACTGTTTTTT. Translating it yields CASSLANEKLFF.

The genes are TRBV6-5 and TRBJ2-7; 7 positions match TRBD1. Germline values: CDR1 MNHEY, CDR2 SVGAGI. CDR3 length: 14 amino acids. With 7 bases clipped from V and 0 bases from J, the junction kept 6 bases outside the gene matches. CDR3 coding DNA: TGTGCCAGCACCAAGGACAGGAGCTCCTACGAGCAGTACTTC. Its translation: CASTKDRSSYEQYF.